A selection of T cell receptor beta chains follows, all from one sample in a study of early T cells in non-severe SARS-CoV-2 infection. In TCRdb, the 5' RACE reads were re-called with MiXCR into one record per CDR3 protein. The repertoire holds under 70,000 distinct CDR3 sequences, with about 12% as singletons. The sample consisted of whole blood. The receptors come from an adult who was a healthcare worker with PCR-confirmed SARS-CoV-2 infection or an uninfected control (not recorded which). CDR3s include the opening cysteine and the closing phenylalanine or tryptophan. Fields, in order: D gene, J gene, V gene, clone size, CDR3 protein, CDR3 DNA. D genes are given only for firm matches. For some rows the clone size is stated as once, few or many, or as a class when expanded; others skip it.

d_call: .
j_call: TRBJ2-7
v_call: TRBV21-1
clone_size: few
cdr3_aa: CASSKGPSLMGSYEQYF
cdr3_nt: TGTGCCAGCAGCAAAGGTCCCTCTTTGATGGGGTCCTACGAGCAGTACTTC

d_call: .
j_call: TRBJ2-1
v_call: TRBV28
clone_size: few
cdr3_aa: CASGRRVLEQFF
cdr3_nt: TGTGCCAGTGGGCGTAGGGTTCTTGAGCAGTTCTTC

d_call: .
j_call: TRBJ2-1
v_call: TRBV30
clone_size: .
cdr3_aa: CAWSVIGPGEQFF
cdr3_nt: TGTGCCTGGAGTGTGATTGGCCCGGGCGAGCAGTTCTTC

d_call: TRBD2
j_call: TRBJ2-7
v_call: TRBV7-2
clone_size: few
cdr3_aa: CASSPGLAGTYEQYF
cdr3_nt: TGTGCCAGCAGCCCTGGACTAGCGGGAACCTACGAGCAGTACTTC

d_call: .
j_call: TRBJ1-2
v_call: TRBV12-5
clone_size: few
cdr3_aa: CASGYDPGDYGYTF
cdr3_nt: TGTGCTAGTGGTTATGATCCAGGGGACTATGGCTACACCTTC

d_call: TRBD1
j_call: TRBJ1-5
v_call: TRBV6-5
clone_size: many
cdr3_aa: CASSSGQFSNQPQHF
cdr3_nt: TGTGCCAGCAGTTCGGGACAGTTTAGCAATCAGCCCCAGCATTTT

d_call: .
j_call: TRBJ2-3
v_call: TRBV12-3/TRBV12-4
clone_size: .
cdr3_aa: CASTSGDTQYF
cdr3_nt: TGTGCCAGCACCTCAGGGGATACGCAGTATTTT

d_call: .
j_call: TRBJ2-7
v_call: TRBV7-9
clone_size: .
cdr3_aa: CASSVFSLGSSYEQYF
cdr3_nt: TGTGCCAGCAGCGTCTTCAGCCTGGGGAGCTCCTACGAGCAGTACTTC

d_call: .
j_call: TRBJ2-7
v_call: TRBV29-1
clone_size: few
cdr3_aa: CSVGVGAYEQYF
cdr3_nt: TGCAGCGTTGGGGTCGGAGCCTACGAGCAGTACTTC

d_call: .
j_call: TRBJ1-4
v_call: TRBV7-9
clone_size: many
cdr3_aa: CASSYRQSATNEKLFF
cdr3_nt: TGTGCCAGCAGCTACAGACAGTCTGCAACTAATGAAAAACTGTTTTTT

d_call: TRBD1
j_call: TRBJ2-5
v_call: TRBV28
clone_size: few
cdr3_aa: CASSLQGARETQYF
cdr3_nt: TGTGCCAGCAGTCTACAGGGGGCGAGAGAGACCCAGTACTTC

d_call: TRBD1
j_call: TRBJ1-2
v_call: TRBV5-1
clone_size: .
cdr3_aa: CASSVTGGAEGYTF
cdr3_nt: TGCGCCAGCAGCGTGACAGGGGGCGCAGAGGGCTACACCTTC

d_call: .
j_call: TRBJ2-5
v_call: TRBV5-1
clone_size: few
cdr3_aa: CASKRAQETQYF
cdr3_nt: TGCGCCAGCAAGAGGGCTCAAGAGACCCAGTACTTC

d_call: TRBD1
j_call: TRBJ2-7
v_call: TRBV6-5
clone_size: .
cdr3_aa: CASRDRGPYEQYF
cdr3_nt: TGTGCCAGCAGGGACAGGGGGCCCTACGAGCAGTACTTC

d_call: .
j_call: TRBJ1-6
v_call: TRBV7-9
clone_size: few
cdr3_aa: CASSPRGPGENSPLHF
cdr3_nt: TGTGCCAGCAGCCCACGAGGACCAGGGGAGAATTCACCCCTCCACTTT

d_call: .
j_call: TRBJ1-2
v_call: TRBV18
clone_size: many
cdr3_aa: CASSPPRDPYGYTF
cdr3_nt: TGTGCCAGCTCACCACCGAGGGACCCCTATGGCTACACCTTC

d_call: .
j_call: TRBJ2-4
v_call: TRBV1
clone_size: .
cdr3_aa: CTSSQYRQGGKNIQYF
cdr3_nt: TGCACCAGCAGCCAATATAGACAGGGGGGCAAAAACATTCAGTACTTC

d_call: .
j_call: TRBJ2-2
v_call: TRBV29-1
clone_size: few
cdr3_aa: CSVEGHNTGELFF
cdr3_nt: TGCAGCGTTGAAGGACACAACACCGGGGAGCTGTTTTTT

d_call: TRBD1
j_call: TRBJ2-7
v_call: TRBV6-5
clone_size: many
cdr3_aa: CASSYTGQGGQYF
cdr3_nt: TGTGCCAGCAGTTACACGGGACAGGGCGGACAGTACTTC

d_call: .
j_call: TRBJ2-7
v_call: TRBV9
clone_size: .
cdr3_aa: CASSVVELGEQYF
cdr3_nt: TGTGCCAGCAGCGTAGTGGAGCTTGGGGAGCAGTACTTC

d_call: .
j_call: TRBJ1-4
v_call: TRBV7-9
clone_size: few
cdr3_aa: CASSRAGINEKLFF
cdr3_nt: TGTGCCAGCAGCCGTGCAGGGATTAATGAAAAACTGTTTTTT

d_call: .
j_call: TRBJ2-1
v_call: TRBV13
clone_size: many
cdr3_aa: CASSPGHSSYNEQFF
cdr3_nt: TGTGCCAGCAGCCCAGGACATAGCTCCTACAATGAGCAGTTCTTC

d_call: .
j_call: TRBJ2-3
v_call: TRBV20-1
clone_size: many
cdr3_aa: CSAPSRDTQYF
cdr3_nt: TGCAGTGCACCTAGTAGGGATACGCAGTATTTT

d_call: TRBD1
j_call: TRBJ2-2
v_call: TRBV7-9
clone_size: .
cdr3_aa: CASSSPGTGSPNTGELFF
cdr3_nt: TGTGCCAGCAGCTCACCCGGGACAGGGAGTCCGAACACCGGGGAGCTGTTTTTT